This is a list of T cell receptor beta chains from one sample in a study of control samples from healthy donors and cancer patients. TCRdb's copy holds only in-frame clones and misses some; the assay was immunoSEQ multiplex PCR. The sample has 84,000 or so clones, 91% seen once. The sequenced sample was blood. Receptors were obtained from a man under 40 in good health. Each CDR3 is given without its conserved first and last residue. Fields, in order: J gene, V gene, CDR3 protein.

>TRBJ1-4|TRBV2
ASRVQGAANEKLF
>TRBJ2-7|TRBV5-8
ASSLEGTGAISYEQY
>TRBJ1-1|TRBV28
ASTSPKGASFEAF
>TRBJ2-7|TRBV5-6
ASSNRDEVYEQY
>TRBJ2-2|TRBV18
ASSPQETGAGTGELF
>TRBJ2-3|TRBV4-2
ASSQDGTATDTQY
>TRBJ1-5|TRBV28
ASSLVRDQPQH
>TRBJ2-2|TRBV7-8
ASSLAAGGPSGELF
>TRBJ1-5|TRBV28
ATYSPVARGGQPQH
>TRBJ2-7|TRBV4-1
ASSPTGGGYEQY
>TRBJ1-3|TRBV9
ASSVEAGGGSGNTIY
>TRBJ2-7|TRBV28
ASSRTGVLSYEQY
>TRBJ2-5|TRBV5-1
ASSLAGGEYGTQY
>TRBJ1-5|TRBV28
ASSSESLGNQPQH
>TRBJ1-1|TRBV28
ASSFRGMNTEAF
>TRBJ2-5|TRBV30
AWDRNSVETQY
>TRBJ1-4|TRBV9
ASSLGTGLEKLF
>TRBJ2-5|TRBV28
ASSRGQETQY
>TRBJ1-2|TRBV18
ASSPGQGPNYGYT
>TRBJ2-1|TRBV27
ASSRGPESEQF
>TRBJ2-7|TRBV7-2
ASSLDGVGQY
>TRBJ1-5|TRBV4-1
ASSQERKTGGGQPQH
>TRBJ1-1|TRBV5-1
ASSLEGRTEAF
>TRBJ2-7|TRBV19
ASSTQLDRGPTYEQY
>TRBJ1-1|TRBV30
AWSEGSVNTEAF
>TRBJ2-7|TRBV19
ASSIRGQLYEQY
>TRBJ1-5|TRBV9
ASSVDGQGAQPQH
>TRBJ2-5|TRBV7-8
ASSLIGGGTETQY
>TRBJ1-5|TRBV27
ASSRTGKSNQPQH
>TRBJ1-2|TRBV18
ASSAGQGFLYGYT
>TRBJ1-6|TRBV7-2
ASSLVSGGNNSPLH
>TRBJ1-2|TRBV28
ASSSPSGEAYGYT
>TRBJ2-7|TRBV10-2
ASSESTSYEQY
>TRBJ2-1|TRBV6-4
ASMGGLAPIYNEQF
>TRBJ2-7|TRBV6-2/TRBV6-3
ASSNREAGREQY
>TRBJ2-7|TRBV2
ASRAIPSRGAEQY
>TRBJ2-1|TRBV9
ASSVRLGGSYNEQF
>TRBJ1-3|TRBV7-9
ASSLPPRFGNTIY
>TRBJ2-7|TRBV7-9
ASRSIRAYEQY
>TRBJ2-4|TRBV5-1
ASSLGDRVQY
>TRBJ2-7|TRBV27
ASSWSDRTSNEQY